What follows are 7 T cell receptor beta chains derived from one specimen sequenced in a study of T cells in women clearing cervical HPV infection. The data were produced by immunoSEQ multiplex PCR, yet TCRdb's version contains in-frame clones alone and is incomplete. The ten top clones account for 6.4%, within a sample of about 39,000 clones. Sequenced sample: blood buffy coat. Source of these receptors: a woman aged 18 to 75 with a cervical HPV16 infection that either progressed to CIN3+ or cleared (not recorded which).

The part of the CDR3 DNA that was read is TGTGCCAGTAGTCCGAGTCGGACTAGCGGGCCCCAAGAGACG. Translating gives CASSPSRTSGPQET. The entire CDR3 protein reads CASSPSRTSGPQETQYF. V usage is TRBV19 and J usage is TRBJ2-3; the match to TRBD2 covers 11 bases. The read is 3 residues too short to cover the CDR3 end, so that end is filled in from the germline J gene. Germline CDR1 is LNHDA and CDR2 is SQIVND (reference sequence). The CDR3 length is 17 residues.

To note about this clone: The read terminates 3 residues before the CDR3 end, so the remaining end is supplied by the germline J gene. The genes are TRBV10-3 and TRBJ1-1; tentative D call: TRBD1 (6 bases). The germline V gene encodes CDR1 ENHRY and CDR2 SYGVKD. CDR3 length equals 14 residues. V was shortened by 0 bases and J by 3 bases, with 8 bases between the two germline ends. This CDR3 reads CAISESEGDTEAFF. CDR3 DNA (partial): TGTGCCATCAGTGAGTCGGAGGGGGACACTGAA.

The CDR3 spells CASSLTGVYNEQFF. CDR3 DNA (partial): TGTGCCAGCAGTTTAACGGGGGTCTACAATGAG. The chain carries TRBV12-3 or TRBV12-4 and TRBJ2-1; TRBD2 is a possible D gene (6 bases). The read terminates 3 residues before the CDR3 end, so the remaining end is supplied by the germline J gene. This CDR3 region has 14 residues. V gave up 2 bases and J gave up 3 bases, with 8 bases separating them.

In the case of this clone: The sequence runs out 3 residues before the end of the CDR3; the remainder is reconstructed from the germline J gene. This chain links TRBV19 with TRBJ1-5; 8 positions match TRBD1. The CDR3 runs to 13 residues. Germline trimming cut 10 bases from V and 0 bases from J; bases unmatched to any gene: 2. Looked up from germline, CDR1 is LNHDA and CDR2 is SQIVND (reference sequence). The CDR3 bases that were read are TGTGCCACTGACAGGGGTAGCAATCAGCCC. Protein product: CATDRGSNQP. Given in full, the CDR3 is CATDRGSNQPQHF.

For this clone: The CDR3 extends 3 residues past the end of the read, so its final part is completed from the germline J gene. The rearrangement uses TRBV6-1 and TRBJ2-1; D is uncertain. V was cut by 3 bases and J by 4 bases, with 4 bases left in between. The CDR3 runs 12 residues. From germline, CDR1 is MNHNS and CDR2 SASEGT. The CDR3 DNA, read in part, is TGTGCCAGCAGTGAGCAGTACAATGAG. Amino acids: CASSEQYNE. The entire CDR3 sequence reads CASSEQYNEQFF.

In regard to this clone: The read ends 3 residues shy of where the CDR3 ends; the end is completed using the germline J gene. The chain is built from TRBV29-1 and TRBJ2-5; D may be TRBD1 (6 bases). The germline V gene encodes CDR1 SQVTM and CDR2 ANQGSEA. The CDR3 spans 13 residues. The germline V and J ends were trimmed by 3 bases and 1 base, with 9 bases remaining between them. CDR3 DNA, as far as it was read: TGCAGCGTTGACCAGGGGCTCCAAGAGACC. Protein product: CSVDQGLQET. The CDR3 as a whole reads CSVDQGLQETQYF. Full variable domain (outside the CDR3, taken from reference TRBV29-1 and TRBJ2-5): SAVISQKPSRDICQRGTSLTIQCQVDSQVTMMFWYRQQPGQSLTLIATANQGSEATYESGFVIDKFPISRPNLTFSTLTVSNMSPEDSSIYLCSVDQGLQETQYFGPGTRLLVL.

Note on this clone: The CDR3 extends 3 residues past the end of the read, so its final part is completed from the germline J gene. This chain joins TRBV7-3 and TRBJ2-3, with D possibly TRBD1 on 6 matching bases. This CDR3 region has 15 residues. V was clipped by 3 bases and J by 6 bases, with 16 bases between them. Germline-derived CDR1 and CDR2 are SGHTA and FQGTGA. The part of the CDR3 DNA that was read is TGTGCCAGCAGCTTTGGACAGTCCCCGACGGATACG. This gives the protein CASSFGQSPTDT. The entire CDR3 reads CASSFGQSPTDTQYF.